The clone carrying this TCR beta chain occurred many times. During its preparation, the TCRbeta library received unique molecular identifiers. MiXCR, run by TCRdb on the PCR reads, gives a single entry per CDR3 protein. Of more than 60,000 distinct CDR3 sequences listed, just under 7.5% are singletons. The sample comes from a study of T-cell reconstitution after alpha-beta-depleted transplantation in children. Germline V CDR1 and CDR2: SGDLS, YYNGEE. This CDR3 region has 15 residues. Trimming removed 2 bases at V and 9 bases at J, with 15 bases between. The sequence came from a human donor who donated a stem cell graft to a child with acute lymphoblastic leukemia. V usage is TRBV9 and J usage is TRBJ1-6; D possibly corresponds to TRBD1 (5 bases). The sample in question was PBMCs from the stem cell graft donor, obtained from the stem cell graft. Written as DNA, the CDR3 is TGTGCCAGCAGCGTCGCTCAGGGAGTAGGTTCACCCCTCCACTTT. As protein: CASSVAQGVGSPLHF.